The clone carrying this T cell receptor beta chain was found a few times. Some clones are missing from TCRdb's copy, which holds only in-frame ones; the method was immunoSEQ multiplex PCR. The sample records about 370,000 clones, approximately 89% being singletons. V was trimmed by 4 bases and J by 5 bases, leaving 21 bases between them. CDR1 is MNHEY and CDR2 is SMNVEV in the germline V gene (reference sequence). The CDR3 spans 16 residues. These data belong to a study of blood T cell repertoires in COVID-19. About the study: The United States, Italy and Spain supplied acute and convalescent COVID-19 samples.

This rearrangement joins TRBV27 to TRBJ2-7; D is possibly TRBD2 (6 bases). The sequenced sample consisted of PBMCs or T cells enriched from blood (not recorded which). This TCR was recovered from a middle-aged woman who had been exposed to COVID-19. The DNA of the CDR3 is TGTGCCAGCAGTTCGACTAGTTCTCCCACGGTGAACGAGCAGTACTTC. Its translation is CASSSTSSPTVNEQYF.